These 5 T cell receptor beta chains were all obtained from the same sample, sequenced in a study of blood T cell repertoires in COVID-19. Sequencing used immunoSEQ multiplex PCR; TCRdb keeps in-frame clones, though not all of them. The sample shows some 72,000 clones, 86% of them seen only once. Specimen: peripheral blood. Source of these receptors: a man aged 45 to 65 with active or convalescent COVID-19.

The J gene is TRBJ1-3, the V gene TRBV19; no firm D call. This CDR3 is 15 amino acids long. V was trimmed by 7 bases and J by 0 bases, leaving 13 bases between them. Germline CDR1 and CDR2: LNHDA and SQIVND (reference sequence). The CDR3 protein is CASTTGDSSGNTIYF. In DNA form, the CDR3 reads TGTGCCAGTACGACCGGAGACTCCTCTGGAAACACCATATATTTT.

The chain couples TRBV3-1 (or the pseudogene TRBV3-2) to TRBJ2-2, with 9 bases lining up with TRBD1. CDR1 is LGHDT and CDR2 is YNNKEL in the germline V gene (reference sequence). After removal of 4 bases from V and 3 bases from J, the junction contained 6 bases not matched to a gene. The CDR3 covers 16 residues. The CDR3 reads CASSPTGGRDTGELFF. The CDR3 DNA reads TGTGCCAGCAGCCCTACAGGGGGCCGCGACACCGGGGAGCTGTTTTTT.

This sequence joins TRBV5-4 and TRBJ2-2; a possible D gene is TRBD1 (6 bases). Deletions cut 4 bases from V and 2 bases from J, with 15 bases between. The CDR3 length is 16 residues. Germline V gene lookup returns CDR1 SGHNT and CDR2 YYREEE (reference sequence). The CDR3 protein is CASSQKDRFNTGELFF. In nucleotides, the CDR3 is TGTGCCAGCAGCCAAAAAGACAGGTTTAACACCGGGGAGCTGTTTTTT.

The chain is built from TRBV7-2 and TRBJ1-4, with D tentatively TRBD1 (5 bases). CDR1 SGHTA and CDR2 FQGNSA come from the germline V gene. The CDR3 spans 15 residues. V lost 0 bases to trimming and J lost 3 bases, with 8 bases between them. This CDR3 is CASSLAQGSNEKLFF. CDR3 nucleotide sequence: TGTGCCAGCAGCTTAGCGCAGGGTTCTAATGAAAAACTGTTTTTT.

This clone was found once. The chain has TRBV3-1 (or the pseudogene TRBV3-2) and TRBJ1-1; TRBD1 matches at 12 bases. Germline CDR1 LGHDT, CDR2 YNNKEL (reference sequence). V was clipped by 4 bases and J by 1 base; unmatched bases: 4. This CDR3 is built from 16 residues. CDR3 amino acids: CASSRDRGRGNTEAFF. Written as DNA, the CDR3 is TGTGCCAGCAGCCGGGACAGGGGGCGCGGGAACACTGAAGCTTTCTTT.